The 8 T cell receptor beta chains presented below share a single source sample, sequenced in a study of blood T cell repertoires in COVID-19. Measured with immunoSEQ multiplex PCR; TCRdb has only the in-frame clones, and not every one. Here the sample spans around 49,000 clones, around four fifths being singletons. Sequencing used PBMCs or T cells enriched from blood (not recorded which). These receptors all stem from a woman aged 45-59 years with acute COVID-19.

V and J are TRBV6-5 and TRBJ2-7; TRBD1 matches 10 bases. CDR1 MNHEY and CDR2 SVGAGI come from the germline V gene. V was clipped by 11 bases and J by 2 bases; unmatched bases: 12. The CDR3 is made up of 15 amino acids. The CDR3 DNA is TGTGCCGGTCGATTCGGGACAGGGGTAACCTACGAGCAGTACTTC. This encodes CAGRFGTGVTYEQYF.

The chain combines TRBV4-2 with TRBJ2-7, with D perhaps matching TRBD2 (5 bases). V dropped 0 bases and J dropped 3 bases, with 15 bases sitting between them. Germline V CDR1 and CDR2: LGHNA, YNFKEQ. The CDR3 runs 16 residues. CDR3 DNA sequence: TGTGCCAGCAGCCAAGATCTTCGGGGATGGATCTACGAGCAGTACTTC. Protein: CASSQDLRGWIYEQYF.

The rearrangement joins TRBV18 to TRBJ1-1; no firm D call. Between the trimmed V and J ends, which lost 2 bases and 1 base, there was a span of 11 bases. Germline CDR1 KGHSH, CDR2 LQKENI. The CDR3 has 15 residues. CDR3 coding DNA: TGTGCCAGCTCACCAGCTAAAGGAGGGAACACTGAAGCTTTCTTT. Encoded protein: CASSPAKGGNTEAFF.

The chain joins TRBV27 to TRBJ2-3; 9 bases agree with TRBD1. Germline V gives CDR1 MNHEY, CDR2 SMNVEV (reference sequence). The CDR3 is made up of 16 amino acids. Unmatched junction bases numbered 9, after V lost 5 bases and J lost 3 bases. CDR3 coding DNA: TGTGCCAGCAGTCAATCCGGGACAGGGAGGACAGATACGCAGTATTTT. This encodes CASSQSGTGRTDTQYF.

The rearrangement uses TRBV30 and TRBJ1-4; D may be TRBD1 (6 bases). V was pared by 7 bases and J by 8 bases, with 17 bases between. Germline V gives CDR1 GTSNPN, CDR2 SVGIG (reference sequence). This CDR3 comprises 13 residues. The CDR3 reads CAYHYRVEEKLFF. The CDR3 nucleotides read TGTGCCTATCATTACAGGGTAGAGGAAAAACTGTTTTTT. The complete variable domain, with remaining parts taken from reference TRBV30 and TRBJ1-4, reads SQTIHQWPATLVQPVGSPLSLECTVEGTSNPNLYWYRQAAGRGLQLLFYSVGIGQISSEVPQNLSASRPQDRQFILSSKKLLLSDSGFYLCAYHYRVEEKLFFGSGTQLSVL.

V usage is TRBV19 and J usage is TRBJ1-2; 10 positions match TRBD1. J gave up 10 bases and V 2 bases, and 4 bases lay outside the gene matches. The CDR3 extends over 13 amino acids. CDR1 and CDR2 from the germline V gene are LNHDA and SQIVND (reference sequence). CDR3 protein: CASSILGQGIYTF. The CDR3 bases are TGTGCCAGTAGTATATTGGGACAGGGGATCTACACCTTC.

This chain connects TRBV10-1 to TRBJ2-3, with 16 nucleotides matching TRBD2. CDR3 size: 16 residues. V lost 6 bases and J lost 6; bases outside the gene matches: 6. Per germline, CDR1 WNHNN and CDR2 SYGVQD (reference sequence). CDR3 in DNA: TGCGCCAGCAGCTCGGGACTAGCGGGGGGGCCGGATACGCAGTATTTT. It specifies CASSSGLAGGPDTQYF.

This clone was counted once. This chain joins TRBV7-9 and TRBJ2-2, with TRBD2 matching 13 bases. The CDR3 sequence is 17 residues long. J gave up 5 bases and V 5 bases, and 8 bases lay outside the gene matches. CDR1 SEHNR and CDR2 FQNEAQ come from the germline V gene (reference sequence). CDR3 region: CASSPLLAGGPTGELFF. The DNA of the CDR3 is TGTGCCAGCAGCCCGCTACTAGCGGGGGGGCCGACCGGGGAGCTGTTTTTT.